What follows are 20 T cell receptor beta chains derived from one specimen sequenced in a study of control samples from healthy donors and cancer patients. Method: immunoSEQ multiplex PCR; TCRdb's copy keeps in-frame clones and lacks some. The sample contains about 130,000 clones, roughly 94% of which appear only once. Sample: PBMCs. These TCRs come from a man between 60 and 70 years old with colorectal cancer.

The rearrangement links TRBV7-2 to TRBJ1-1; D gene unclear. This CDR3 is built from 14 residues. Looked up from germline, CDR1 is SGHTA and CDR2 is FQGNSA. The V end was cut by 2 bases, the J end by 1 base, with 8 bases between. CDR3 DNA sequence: TGTGCCAGCAGCTTAAACCAGAGGAACACTGAAGCTTTCTTT. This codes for CASSLNQRNTEAFF. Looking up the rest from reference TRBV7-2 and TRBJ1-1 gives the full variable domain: GAGVSQSPSNKVTEKGKDVELRCDPISGHTALYWYRQSLGQGLEFLIYFQGNSAPDKSGLPSDRFSAERTGGSVSTLTIQRTQQEDSAVYLCASSLNQRNTEAFFGQGTRLTVV.

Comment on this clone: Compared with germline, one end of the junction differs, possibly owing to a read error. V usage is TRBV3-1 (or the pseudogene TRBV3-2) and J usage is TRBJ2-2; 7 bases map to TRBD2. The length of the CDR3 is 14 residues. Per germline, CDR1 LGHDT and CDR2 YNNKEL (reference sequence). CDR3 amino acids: CASVKGTKHRGAVF. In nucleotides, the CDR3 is TGTGCCAGCGTCAAGGGGACTAAACACCGGGGAGCTGTTTTT.

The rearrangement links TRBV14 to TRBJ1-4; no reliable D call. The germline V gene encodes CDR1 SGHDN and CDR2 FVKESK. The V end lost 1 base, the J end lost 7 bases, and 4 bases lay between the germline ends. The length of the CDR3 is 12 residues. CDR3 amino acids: CASSQVGEKLFF. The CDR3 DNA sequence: TGTGCCAGCAGCCAAGTCGGTGAAAAACTGTTTTTT.

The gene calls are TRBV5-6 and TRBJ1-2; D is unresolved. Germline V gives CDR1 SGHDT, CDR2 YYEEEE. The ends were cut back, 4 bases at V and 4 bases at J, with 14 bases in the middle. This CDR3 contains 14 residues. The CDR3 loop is CASSPEAGGYGYTF. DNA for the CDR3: TGTGCCAGCAGCCCTGAGGCAGGCGGCTATGGCTACACCTTC.

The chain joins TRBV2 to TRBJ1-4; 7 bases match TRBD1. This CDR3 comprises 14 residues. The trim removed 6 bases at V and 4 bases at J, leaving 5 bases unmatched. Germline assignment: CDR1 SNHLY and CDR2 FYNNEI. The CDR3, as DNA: TGTGCCAGCAGGAACCGGGACAGTAATGAAAAACTGTTTTTT. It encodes CASRNRDSNEKLFF.

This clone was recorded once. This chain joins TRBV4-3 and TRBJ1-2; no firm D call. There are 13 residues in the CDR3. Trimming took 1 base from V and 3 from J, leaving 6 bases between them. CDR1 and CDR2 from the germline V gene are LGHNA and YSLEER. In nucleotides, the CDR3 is TGCGCCAGCAGCCAAGGGGTAGACTATGGCTACACCTTC. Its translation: CASSQGVDYGYTF.

CDR3 nucleotides: TGTGCCAGCAGCGACAGAACCTATGGCTACACCTTC. Residues: CASSDRTYGYTF. This chain joins TRBV9 and TRBJ1-2; D unresolved. Germline V lookup: CDR1 SGDLS, CDR2 YYNGEE. The V end lost 3 bases, the J end lost 4 bases, and 7 bases lay between the germline ends. This CDR3 has 12 residues.

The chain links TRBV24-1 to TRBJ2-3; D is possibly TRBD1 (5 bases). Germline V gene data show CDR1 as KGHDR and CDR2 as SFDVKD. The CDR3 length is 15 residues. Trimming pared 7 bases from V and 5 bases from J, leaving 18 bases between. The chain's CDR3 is CATSSPQGSGDTQYF. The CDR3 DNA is TGTGCCACCAGCTCCCCTCAGGGTTCTGGAGATACGCAGTATTTT.

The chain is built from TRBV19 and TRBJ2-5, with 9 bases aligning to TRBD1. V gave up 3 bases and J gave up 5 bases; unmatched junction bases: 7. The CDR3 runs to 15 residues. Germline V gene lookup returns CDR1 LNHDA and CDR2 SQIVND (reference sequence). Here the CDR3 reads CASSIGGQGGETQYF. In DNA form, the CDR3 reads TGTGCCAGTAGTATTGGGGGACAGGGCGGGGAGACCCAGTACTTC.

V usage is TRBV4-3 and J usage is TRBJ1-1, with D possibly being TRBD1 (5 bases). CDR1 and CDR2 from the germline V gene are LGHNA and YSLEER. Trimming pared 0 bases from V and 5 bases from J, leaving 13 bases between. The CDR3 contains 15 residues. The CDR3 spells CASSQDAAGITEAFF. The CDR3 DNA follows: TGCGCCAGCAGCCAAGACGCGGCAGGGATAACTGAAGCTTTCTTT.

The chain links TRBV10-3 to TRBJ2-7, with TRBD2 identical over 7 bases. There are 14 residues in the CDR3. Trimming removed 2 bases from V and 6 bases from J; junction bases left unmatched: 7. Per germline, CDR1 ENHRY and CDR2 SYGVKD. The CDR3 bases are TGTGCCATCAGTGAGCCTTGGGGGGGAGCCGAGCAGTACTTC. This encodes CAISEPWGGAEQYF.

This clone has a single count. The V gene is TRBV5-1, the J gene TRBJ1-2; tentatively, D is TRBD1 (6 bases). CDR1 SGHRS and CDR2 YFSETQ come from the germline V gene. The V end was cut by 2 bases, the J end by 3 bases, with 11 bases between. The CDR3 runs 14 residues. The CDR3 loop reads CASSFGGADYGYTF. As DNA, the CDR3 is TGCGCCAGCAGCTTCGGGGGGGCAGACTATGGCTACACCTTC.

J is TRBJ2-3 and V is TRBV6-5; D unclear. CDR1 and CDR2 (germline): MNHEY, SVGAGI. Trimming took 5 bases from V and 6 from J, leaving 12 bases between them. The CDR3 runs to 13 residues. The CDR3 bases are TGTGCCAGCAGTAAGGCGGATCGCGATACGCAGTATTTT. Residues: CASSKADRDTQYF.

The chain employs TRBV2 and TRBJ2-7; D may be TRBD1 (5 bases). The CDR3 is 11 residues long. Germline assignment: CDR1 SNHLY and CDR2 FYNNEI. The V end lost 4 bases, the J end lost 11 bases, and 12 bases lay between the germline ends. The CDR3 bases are TGTGCCAGCAGTGTAGTAGGGGTGGAGTACTTC. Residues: CASSVVGVEYF.

CDR3 in amino acids: CASSHLGGIAYGYTF. The CDR3 DNA follows: TGTGCCAGCAGCCACCTTGGGGGTATAGCCTATGGCTACACCTTC. The chain combines TRBV7-9 with TRBJ1-2; tentatively, D is TRBD1 (5 bases). Between the trimmed V and J ends, which lost 5 bases and 4 bases, there was a span of 17 bases. There are 15 residues in the CDR3. Germline V gene lookup returns CDR1 SEHNR and CDR2 FQNEAQ (reference sequence).

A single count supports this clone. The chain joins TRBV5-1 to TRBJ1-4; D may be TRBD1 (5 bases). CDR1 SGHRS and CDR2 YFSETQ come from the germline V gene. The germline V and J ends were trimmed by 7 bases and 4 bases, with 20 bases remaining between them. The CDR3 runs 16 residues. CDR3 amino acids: CASANRPGPFNEKLFF. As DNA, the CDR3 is TGCGCCAGCGCCAATCGTCCGGGACCGTTTAATGAAAAACTGTTTTTT.

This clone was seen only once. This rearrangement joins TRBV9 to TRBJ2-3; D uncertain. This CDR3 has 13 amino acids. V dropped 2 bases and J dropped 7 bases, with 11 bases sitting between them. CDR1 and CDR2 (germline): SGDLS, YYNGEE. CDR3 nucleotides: TGTGCCAGCAGCGTCCGGGCCGACAATACGCAGTATTTT. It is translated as CASSVRADNTQYF.

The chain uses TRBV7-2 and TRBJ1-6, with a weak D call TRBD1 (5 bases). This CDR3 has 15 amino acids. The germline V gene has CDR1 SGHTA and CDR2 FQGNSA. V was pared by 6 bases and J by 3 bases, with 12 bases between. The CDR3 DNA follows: TGTGCCAGCAGGGGGGGATTAGTCTATAATTCACCCCTCCACTTT. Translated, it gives CASRGGLVYNSPLHF.

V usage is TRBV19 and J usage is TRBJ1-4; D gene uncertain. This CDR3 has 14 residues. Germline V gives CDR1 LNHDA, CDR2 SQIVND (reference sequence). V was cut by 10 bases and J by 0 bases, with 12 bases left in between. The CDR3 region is CATRPESTNEKLFF. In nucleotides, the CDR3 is TGTGCCACCAGGCCCGAGTCAACTAATGAAAAACTGTTTTTT.

The DNA of the CDR3 is TGCGCCAGCAGCTTGGAATTCGGGGCGAACACTGAAGCTTTCTTT. Translation gives CASSLEFGANTEAFF. This rearrangement joins TRBV5-1 to TRBJ1-1; tentatively, D is TRBD1 (5 bases). Trimming cost V 0 bases and J 1 base, with 10 bases left between them. Germline values: CDR1 SGHRS, CDR2 YFSETQ. This CDR3 has 15 amino acids.